This is a list of T cell receptor beta chains from one sample in a study of T cells after yellow fever vaccination. TCRdb independently ran MiXCR on the 5' RACE reads; one entry per CDR3 protein. The sample shows under 300,000 distinct CDR3 sequences, 10% to 15% of them seen only once. The material sequenced was CD4+ T cells sorted from PBMCs, taken 45 days after the yellow fever booster vaccination. Source of these receptors: a man aged 30 to 39 who received the YFV17D yellow fever vaccine. Both conserved end residues are part of each CDR3. A D gene is named only where the DNA matches it firmly. Clone size is stated in some rows and not others, as once, few, many or a class when expanded.

d_gene,v_gene,abundance,j_gene,CDR3nt,CDR3aa
TRBD1,TRBV12-3/TRBV12-4,-,TRBJ2-3,TGTGCCAGCACTCGGGACAGGGCCACAGATACGCAGTATTTT,CASTRDRATDTQYF
-,TRBV6-2/TRBV6-3,-,TRBJ2-7,TGTGCCAGCAGTATCGGGGGTAGCTCCTACGAGCAGTACTTC,CASSIGGSSYEQYF
TRBD2,TRBV5-6,many,TRBJ2-3,TGTGCCAGCAGCCTAGCGGGTAGCACAGATACGCAGTATTTT,CASSLAGSTDTQYF
TRBD2,TRBV6-1,-,TRBJ2-1,TGTGCCAGCAGTGAAAGGAGGCTGGCTAGCGGGGGGAATGAGCAGTTCTTC,CASSERRLASGGNEQFF
-,TRBV20-1,many,TRBJ2-7,TGCAGTGCTCAAGAAGTCCACGAGCAGTACTTC,CSAQEVHEQYF
TRBD1,TRBV2,-,TRBJ2-1,TGTGCCAGCAGGAGGAGACAGGGGAACAATGAGCAGTTCTTC,CASRRRQGNNEQFF
-,TRBV5-6,few,TRBJ2-1,TGTGCCAGCAGCAATGGCAATGAGCAGTTCTTC,CASSNGNEQFF
-,TRBV15,few,TRBJ2-3,TGTGCCACCAGCAGAGGGAGCGGAGCCGGCACAGATACGCAGTATTTT,CATSRGSGAGTDTQYF
-,TRBV5-5,-,TRBJ2-5,TGTGCCAGCGCGGGGACACCGGTAGAGACCCAGTACTTC,CASAGTPVETQYF
-,TRBV5-1,-,TRBJ2-2,TGCGCCAGCAGCTTGGAAGGCTCCGACACCGGGGAGCTGTTTTTT,CASSLEGSDTGELFF
-,TRBV20-1,few,TRBJ2-7,TGCAGTGCTAGAGATCCCCTGCCCGGGAAAATGGAGGAGCAGTACTTC,CSARDPLPGKMEEQYF
TRBD2,TRBV7-9,few,TRBJ2-7,TGTGCCAGCAGCCCTAATAGCGGGAGGGCCGAGCAGTACTTC,CASSPNSGRAEQYF
TRBD2,TRBV3-1,few,TRBJ2-3,TGTGCCAGCAGCCGATGGACTAGCGGGAGCACAGATACGCAGTATTTT,CASSRWTSGSTDTQYF
-,TRBV30,many,TRBJ2-3,TGTGCCTGGAGTGTAAGTTTAGGGAGCACAGATACGCAGTATTTT,CAWSVSLGSTDTQYF
-,TRBV25-1,-,TRBJ1-5,TGTGCCAGCAGTAAGGGCAGTGGCAATCAGCCCCAGCATTTT,CASSKGSGNQPQHF
-,TRBV9,few,TRBJ2-3,TGTGCCAGCAGCGTAGGTCCGAAGGGGAGTTTCACAGATACGCAGTATTTT,CASSVGPKGSFTDTQYF
-,TRBV20-1,few,TRBJ2-7,TGCAGTGCTATCGGACCGGCCAACGAGCAGTACTTC,CSAIGPANEQYF
-,TRBV12-3/TRBV12-4,few,TRBJ1-4,TGTGCCAGCAGCCGCAGTGCCGGGCTTAATGAAAAACTGTTTTTT,CASSRSAGLNEKLFF
-,TRBV29-1,many,TRBJ2-5,TGCAGCGTTGCCAGGGCCCAAGAGACCCAGTACTTC,CSVARAQETQYF
TRBD1,TRBV27,-,TRBJ2-2,TGTGCCAGCACACTACAGGGGACCGGGGAGCTGTTTTTT,CASTLQGTGELFF
-,TRBV5-1,-,TRBJ2-7,TGCGCCAGCAGCCCCCTGACAGCTTACGAGCAGTACTTC,CASSPLTAYEQYF
-,TRBV4-3,many,TRBJ2-3,TGCGCCAGCAGCCAAGTCGGGGTAGCGGATACGCAGTATTTT,CASSQVGVADTQYF
-,TRBV19,-,TRBJ2-3,TGTGCCAGTAGTTACGGACTCCATCAACGCACAGATACGCAGTATTTT,CASSYGLHQRTDTQYF
-,TRBV7-2,once,TRBJ2-1,TGTGACAGCAGTCGTGTCGGGACCGTCCGGGAAACGGTGTTCTTC,CDSSRVGTVRETVFF
-,TRBV7-3,few,TRBJ2-1,TGTGCCAGCAGCTCCAACCTCGGGCCCACCGGTGAGCAGTTCTTC,CASSSNLGPTGEQFF
-,TRBV20-1,many,TRBJ2-7,TGCAGTGCTTTTCGGACTGCACGGGAGGAGCAGTACTTC,CSAFRTAREEQYF
-,TRBV20-1,-,TRBJ2-7,TGCAGTGCCAAAGACGTACGGAGCTCCTACGAGCAGTACTTC,CSAKDVRSSYEQYF
-,TRBV28,few,TRBJ2-1,TGTGCCAGCAGATTGACACTCAATGAGCAGTTCTTC,CASRLTLNEQFF
-,TRBV6-5,-,TRBJ2-7,TGTGCCAGCAGTTCCACCAACGGCCCTGAGCGGTACTTC,CASSSTNGPERYF
-,TRBV7-9,few,TRBJ1-2,TGTGCCAGCAAGACGGGACACACTACCTATGGCTACACCTTC,CASKTGHTTYGYTF
-,TRBV30,-,TRBJ2-2,TGTGCCTTGAAGTCGGGGGTAGGGGACACCGGGGAGCTGTTTTTT,CALKSGVGDTGELFF
TRBD1,TRBV7-3,few,TRBJ1-1,TGTGCCAGCAGCCGGGGTTACAGGGGGCAAGCTTTCTTT,CASSRGYRGQAFF
TRBD2,TRBV7-8,-,TRBJ2-1,TGTGCCAGCAGACCGGGACTAGAAAGGAACGATGAGCAGTTCTTC,CASRPGLERNDEQFF
TRBD2,TRBV10-3,many,TRBJ2-1,TGTGCCATCAGTGAAACGGGTAGCGGGAGGAAGCATTTCTTC,CAISETGSGRKHFF
TRBD2,TRBV12-3/TRBV12-4,few,TRBJ2-2,TGTGCCAGCAGGAGGACTAGCACCGGGGAGCTGTTTTTT,CASRRTSTGELFF
TRBD1,TRBV15,few,TRBJ2-2,TGTGCCACCTCCACCAGGGACAGTAACACCGGGGAGCTGTTTTTT,CATSTRDSNTGELFF
TRBD2,TRBV7-2,few,TRBJ2-7,TGTGCCAGCAGCTTAGGCGGGAGAATCGACGAGCAGTACTTC,CASSLGGRIDEQYF
TRBD2,TRBV5-6,-,TRBJ2-7,TGTGCCAGCAGCGGGCCGGGACTAGCGTTTTACGAGCAGTACTTC,CASSGPGLAFYEQYF
-,TRBV12-3/TRBV12-4,-,TRBJ2-5,TGTGCCAGCAGCCCGCGGCACCAGCGAGAGACCCAGTACTTC,CASSPRHQRETQYF
TRBD2,TRBV6-1,many,TRBJ2-7,TGTGCCAGCAGGGGACTAGCGGGATCCTACGAGCAGTACTTC,CASRGLAGSYEQYF
-,TRBV20-1,many,TRBJ2-3,TGCAGTGCCAAAGCCCTCAGGTTCACAGATACGCAGTATTTT,CSAKALRFTDTQYF
-,TRBV11-1,few,TRBJ1-1,TGTGCCAGCAGCCGACCTGGGGGATACGAAGCTTTCTTT,CASSRPGGYEAFF
-,TRBV29-1,few,TRBJ2-1,TGCAGCGTGGGGGCCGTTAATGAGCAGTTCTTC,CSVGAVNEQFF
TRBD1,TRBV7-8,-,TRBJ2-1,TGTGCCAGCAGCCGGGACAGGGGACGTTCGGGGTTCTTC,CASSRDRGRSGFF
TRBD2,TRBV4-3,-,TRBJ2-3,TGCGCCAGCAGCTCACGGGCGGGAGTCACAGATACGCAGTATTTT,CASSSRAGVTDTQYF
-,TRBV20-1,-,TRBJ2-7,TGCAGTGCTAGCCGTCCTCAACACTACGAGCAGTACTTC,CSASRPQHYEQYF
-,TRBV12-3/TRBV12-4,few,TRBJ2-2,TGTGCCAGCTATTACACCGGGGAGCTGTTTTTT,CASYYTGELFF
-,TRBV12-3/TRBV12-4,-,TRBJ1-4,TGTGCCAGCAGTTTGGGGCGTAGAGAAAAACTGTTTTTT,CASSLGRREKLFF
TRBD2,TRBV6-1,few,TRBJ2-7,TGTGCCAGCAGCCGAAAGCGGGAAAGGTACGAGCAGTACTTC,CASSRKRERYEQYF
-,TRBV7-8,-,TRBJ2-1,TGTGCCAGCAGCTACGCCGCCCTTGAGCAGTTCTTC,CASSYAALEQFF
TRBD2,TRBV7-9,few,TRBJ2-2,TGTGCCGGCTCAGGACGCGGACTAGCGGTCACCGGGGAGCTGTTTTTT,CAGSGRGLAVTGELFF